This TCR beta chain was captured by sequencing in a study of T cell responses to AZD1222 COVID-19 vaccine. Study-wide points: The donor group comprised mostly white British people and more females; the analysis possibly underestimated clonal diversity.

Second-dose groups at about 4 or about 12 weeks were pooled. A remark on this clone: What it recognizes is unknown.

CDR1 and CDR2 (germline): LNHDA, SQIVND (reference sequence). The CDR3 sequence is 13 residues long. The V end lost 3 bases, the J end lost 8 bases, and 13 bases lay between the germline ends. Assay used: immunoSEQ multiplex PCR; TCRdb lists only in-frame clones, some missing. Of 90,000 to 100,000 clones listed, about four fifths were seen once; the top ten hold over 12%. The chain recombines TRBV19 with TRBJ1-2, with D perhaps matching TRBD1 (6 bases). The receptor's source is an adult who received the AZD1222 COVID-19 vaccine. The specimen comprised peripheral blood, sampled 28 days after the second AZD1222 dose. CDR3 residues: CASSIQQGRGYTF. DNA of the CDR3: TGTGCCAGTAGTATTCAACAGGGACGGGGCTACACCTTC.